These T cell receptor beta chains were read from a single sample in a study of blood T cells in healthy people across ages. TCRdb redid the calling of the 5' RACE reads with MiXCR, one entry per CDR3 protein. Of approximately 1,100,000 distinct CDR3 sequences listed, less than 50% were seen once; the top ten hold 15% to 20%. Specimen: blood. These receptors all come from a woman aged 55-70 years in good health. CDR3s include the opening cysteine and the closing phenylalanine or tryptophan. Fields, in order: J gene, V gene, clone size, D gene, CDR3 DNA, CDR3 protein. The D gene is left open where the match is weak. A clone size is listed for some rows: how often the clone was seen (once, few, many), or a class if it is expanded.

>TRBJ2-7|TRBV29-1|many|TRBD2
TGCAGCGTTGAGGGACTAGCGGGTCCCGAGCAGTACTTC
CSVEGLAGPEQYF
>TRBJ2-7|TRBV27|-|TRBD2
TGTGCCAGCAGTTTACTTCCCGCGGGAGATATCTACGAGCAGTACTTC
CASSLLPAGDIYEQYF
>TRBJ1-4|TRBV30|-|TRBD1
TGTGCCTGGAGTGCCGACAGGGCGGGAGAAAAACTGTTTTTT
CAWSADRAGEKLFF
>TRBJ2-7|TRBV18|few|TRBD2
TGTGCCAGCTCACCTTTGGCTAGCGGGGGCTACGAGCAGTACTTC
CASSPLASGGYEQYF
>TRBJ2-7|TRBV14|-|-
TGTGCCAGCAGCCAAGGAGGGCCAACAGGAAGCCTAAACGAGCAGTACTTC
CASSQGGPTGSLNEQYF
>TRBJ1-1|TRBV20-1|few|-
TGCAGTGCTAGAGGGGTTAACACTGAAGCTTTCTTT
CSARGVNTEAFF
>TRBJ2-6|TRBV24-1|-|-
TGTGCCACCAGTGATTTGCCCGGCAGATCGATTAGCTCTGGGGTCAACGTCCTGACTTTC
CATSDLPGRSISSGVNVLTF
>TRBJ2-7|TRBV12-3/TRBV12-4|few|TRBD2
TGTGCCAGCAGTTGGGGGACTAGCGGGACCGAGCAGTACTTC
CASSWGTSGTEQYF
>TRBJ1-4|TRBV9|-|-
TGTGCCAGCAGCGTGGGGACCAGGGCTACTAATGAAAAACTGTTTTTT
CASSVGTRATNEKLFF
>TRBJ2-7|TRBV11-2|few|TRBD1
TGTGCCAGCAGCCGAGAAACGACAGGGTCTACCTACGAGCAGTACTTC
CASSRETTGSTYEQYF
>TRBJ1-6|TRBV6-5|-|-
TGTGCCAGCAGTTACGGGCAGTCTAATTCACCCCTCCACTTT
CASSYGQSNSPLHF
>TRBJ2-7|TRBV6-4|-|-
TGTGCCAGCAGTGAAGGGGTCGGAGACGACGAGCAGTACTTC
CASSEGVGDDEQYF
>TRBJ1-2|TRBV30|-|TRBD1
TGTGCCTGGGGGGACAGATATGGCTACACCTTC
CAWGDRYGYTF
>TRBJ2-1|TRBV27|many|-
TGCGCCAGCAGCTTGTGGGGTTACAATGAGCAGTTCTTC
CASSLWGYNEQFF
>TRBJ2-3|TRBV27|few|TRBD2
TGTGCCAGCAGTCCCCGGGGGCTAGCGGGACTGGTCCCAGATACGCAGTATTTT
CASSPRGLAGLVPDTQYF
>TRBJ2-7|TRBV7-3|-|TRBD2
TGTGCCAGCAGTCTCCGGGGGGAGAGGATGCACGAGCAGTACTTC
CASSLRGERMHEQYF
>TRBJ2-4|TRBV12-3/TRBV12-4|few|TRBD2
TGTGCCAGCGGTCCCTCCGGGACTAGCGGAAACATTCAGTACTTC
CASGPSGTSGNIQYF
>TRBJ2-3|TRBV7-2|few|-
TGTGCCAGCAGCCTCAGAATCCGGGGCACAGATACGCAGTATTTT
CASSLRIRGTDTQYF
>TRBJ2-3|TRBV18|-|TRBD1
TGTGCCAGCTCACCCAGAGACAGGGTACGCACAGATACGCAGTATTTT
CASSPRDRVRTDTQYF
>TRBJ2-1|TRBV19|-|-
TGTGCCAGTAGTATAGGTCTAGCGTTTATTGAGCAGTTCTTC
CASSIGLAFIEQFF
>TRBJ2-2|TRBV15|-|TRBD2
TGTGCCACCAGCAGAGACGGACTAGCGGGAAGGACCGGGGAGCTGTTTTTT
CATSRDGLAGRTGELFF
>TRBJ2-7|TRBV5-1|-|-
TGCGCCAGCACCACCGAGTGGTTCGACGAGCAGTACTTC
CASTTEWFDEQYF
>TRBJ2-3|TRBV29-1|-|TRBD2
TGCAGCGCAGGGACGGTGGGGACTAGCGGGAAAAGCACAGATACGCAGTATTTT
CSAGTVGTSGKSTDTQYF
>TRBJ2-7|TRBV5-6|few|-
TGTGCCAGCAGCTTAATGTTCGGGAGCTACGAGCAGTACTTC
CASSLMFGSYEQYF
>TRBJ2-7|TRBV20-1|few|TRBD1
TGCAGTGCTAGTCCCCACGACAGGGGCTACGAGCAGTACTTC
CSASPHDRGYEQYF
>TRBJ2-6|TRBV14|-|TRBD1
TGTGCCAGCCGTCTTACAGGGGCTGGGGCCAACGTCCTGACTTTC
CASRLTGAGANVLTF
>TRBJ2-4|TRBV5-1|-|-
TGCGCCAGCAACTCCCATGGTGCGGGGTCCGGGAACATTCAGTACTTC
CASNSHGAGSGNIQYF
>TRBJ1-5|TRBV29-1|-|TRBD1
TGCAGCGTTGAAGATACCTACAGGGGCCATAGCAATCAGCCCCAGCATTTT
CSVEDTYRGHSNQPQHF
>TRBJ1-1|TRBV27|-|-
TGTGCCAGCAGTTTATCGCGGGGTTACGGTGAAGCTTTCTTT
CASSLSRGYGEAFF
>TRBJ1-1|TRBV28|-|-
TGTGCCAGCAGTCGCCACGGGGCAGGGCCCACTGAAGCTTTCTTT
CASSRHGAGPTEAFF
>TRBJ2-3|TRBV5-1|-|-
TGCGCCAGCAGCTACGGGGGAAAGGGAGATACGCAGTATTTT
CASSYGGKGDTQYF
>TRBJ2-7|TRBV29-1|-|TRBD1
TGCAGCGTTATGGACAGGGGACAATACTACGAGCAGTACTTC
CSVMDRGQYYEQYF
>TRBJ1-1|TRBV28|-|TRBD1
TGTGCCAGCAGTCGTCGACAGGGAAGAGCCGAAGCTTTCTTT
CASSRRQGRAEAFF
>TRBJ2-5|TRBV28|few|-
TGTGCCAGCAGTTTAGGGTTACTCGCCCGGGAAGAGACCCAGTACTTC
CASSLGLLAREETQYF
>TRBJ2-7|TRBV30|-|-
TGTGCAAGCAGGGTCTACTACGAGCAGTACTTC
CASRVYYEQYF
>TRBJ1-2|TRBV7-2|few|-
TGTGCCAGCAGCTTATTTGGTGGAGCTAACTATGGCTACACCTTC
CASSLFGGANYGYTF
>TRBJ2-4|TRBV7-2|few|-
TGTGCCAGCAGCTTAATCGACATTCAGTACTTC
CASSLIDIQYF
>TRBJ2-3|TRBV20-1|-|TRBD1
TGCAGTGCTGGACAGGCCAGCACAGATACGCAGTATTTT
CSAGQASTDTQYF
>TRBJ2-1|TRBV12-3/TRBV12-4|few|-
TGTGCCAGCAGTTTTCGGGGACCGGACAATGAGCAGTTCTTC
CASSFRGPDNEQFF
>TRBJ1-1|TRBV27|-|TRBD1
TGTGCCAGCAGTGGATCTCGACAGGGGTTGACGAACACTGAAGCTTTCTTT
CASSGSRQGLTNTEAFF
>TRBJ2-1|TRBV5-1|-|TRBD2
TGCGCCAGCAGCTCGGGACTAGCGGGAAATTGGGGTGAGCAGTTCTTC
CASSSGLAGNWGEQFF
>TRBJ2-5|TRBV29-1|-|-
TGCAGCGTTGACGTGGGAAAGACCCAGTACTTC
CSVDVGKTQYF
>TRBJ2-1|TRBV2|few|-
TGTGCCAGCCCCCGACGTCATGAGCAGTTCTTC
CASPRRHEQFF
>TRBJ2-5|TRBV5-1|-|-
TGCGCCAGCAGCCTGGACCCATTGTACGAGACCCAGTACTTC
CASSLDPLYETQYF
>TRBJ1-2|TRBV3-1|few|-
TGTGCCAGCAGCCAAGGCCCCAACGGCTACACCTTC
CASSQGPNGYTF
>TRBJ2-7|TRBV6-5|few|-
TGTGCCAGCAGTTTTAGAGGGCGTACTAATTTGAGGTACGAGCAGTACTTC
CASSFRGRTNLRYEQYF
>TRBJ2-1|TRBV29-1|-|-
TGCAGCGTTGGTGTATGGGGGGCCAGTGAGCAGTTCTTC
CSVGVWGASEQFF
>TRBJ2-7|TRBV27|-|TRBD1
TGTGCCAGCAGTACAATGACAGGGGAAGAGCAGTACTTC
CASSTMTGEEQYF
>TRBJ2-5|TRBV7-3|few|TRBD1
TGTGCCAGCAGCTTAATGGGACAGGGTAGTGGTGAGCAGTACTTC
CASSLMGQGSGEQYF
>TRBJ2-1|TRBV4-1|few|-
TGCGCCAGCAGCCCGGAATTGGGACGACTCCGCAATGAGCAGTTCTTC
CASSPELGRLRNEQFF
>TRBJ2-7|TRBV29-1|-|TRBD1
TGCTGCGTTGGGAGGACAGGGGGCAACGAGCAGTACTTC
CCVGRTGGNEQYF
>TRBJ1-5|TRBV10-2|few|-
TGCGCCAGCAGTGGACGAAGGGGTCGTACCGACCCGCCCCAGCATTTT
CASSGRRGRTDPPQHF
>TRBJ2-1|TRBV30|few|-
TGTGCCTGGAGTCCAGTCGGCAATGAGCAGTTCTTC
CAWSPVGNEQFF
>TRBJ2-1|TRBV15|-|-
TGTGCCACCAGCAGAGGACACGGGAGCTCCTACAATGAGCAGTTCTTC
CATSRGHGSSYNEQFF
>TRBJ2-4|TRBV25-1|-|-
TGTGCCAGCAGTGCCCCCGCAGGTTCGGATCAGTACTTC
CASSAPAGSDQYF
>TRBJ2-1|TRBV10-2|-|-
TGCGCCAGCACCCTTGGGTCCGGGGACTCAAATGAGCAGTTCTTC
CASTLGSGDSNEQFF
>TRBJ2-7|TRBV6-6|-|-
TGTGCCAGCAGTTTTGGTGAGCAGTACTTC
CASSFGEQYF
>TRBJ2-3|TRBV5-1|-|TRBD2
TGCGCCAGCAGCTTGGCCCCTAGCGGGGGGTCGGATACGCAGTATTTT
CASSLAPSGGSDTQYF
>TRBJ2-1|TRBV5-6|-|TRBD1
TGTGCCAGCAGGTACCGGACAGGGGGCGCCTACAATGAGCAGTTCTTC
CASRYRTGGAYNEQFF